The clone carrying this TCR beta chain was counted ten times or more. This entry is derived from a study of T cells after yellow fever vaccination. TCRdb called the 5' RACE reads again in MiXCR, with one record for every CDR3 protein. There are 110,000 to 150,000 distinct CDR3 sequences in the sample; 6.6% occur only once, and about 0.6% lies in the top ten. The source material was CD4+ T cells sorted from PBMCs, sampled 10 days after the yellow fever booster vaccination. This clonotype originated in a young man who received the YFV17D yellow fever vaccine.

The CDR3: CASLGVRGRNIQYF. The CDR3 region has the DNA TGTGCCAGCCTCGGGGTCAGGGGGCGAAACATTCAGTACTTC. V usage is TRBV28 and J usage is TRBJ2-4, with TRBD1 matching 8 bases. V dropped 8 bases and J dropped 6; count of bases not matched to a gene: 9. The CDR3 is 14 residues long. Germline V gene data show CDR1 as MDHEN and CDR2 as SYDVKM.